Given below is one TCR beta chain in context. These data come from a study of blood T cell repertoires in COVID-19. Study overall: Specimens from acute and convalescent COVID-19 originated in the United States, Italy and Spain.

The protocol was immunoSEQ multiplex PCR, while the TCRdb copy is restricted to in-frame clones and leaves out a portion. Of approximately 240,000 clones listed, roughly 84% are singletons. V was pared by 0 bases and J by 5 bases, with 5 bases between. The CDR3 loop spans 12 amino acids. The germline V gene has CDR1 SGHDT and CDR2 YYEEEE. The sequenced material came from peripheral blood. The rearrangement joins TRBV5-6 to TRBJ1-2, with D hard to call. This TCR derives from a middle-aged woman with active or convalescent COVID-19. The chain's CDR3 is CASSLARYGYTF. In nucleotides, the CDR3 is TGTGCCAGCAGCTTGGCCAGGTATGGCTACACCTTC.